The present T cell receptor (beta chain) was sequenced within a study of T cells in Graves' hyperthyroidism and ophthalmopathy. Whole-study results and caveats: Most thyroid clonotypes that were expanded above 0.001 also turned up in blood.

The source material, RNA transcripts, was used to amplify TCR beta CDR3 regions. The HTBI primer set was used in a first-round RT-PCR of the TCR CDR3. TCRdb called the multiplex PCR reads again in MiXCR, with one record for every CDR3 protein. The table has roughly 630,000 distinct CDR3 sequences, about a sixth seen once; the top ten hold less than 9.5%. Hyperthyroidism patients were newly diagnosed, had disease duration under 2 months, and were aged 18 to 65 years. Researchers barred patients who had uncontrolled infection, other autoimmune disease, pregnancy or lactation. Regarding this clonotype: Its target is unknown.

Germline V CDR1 and CDR2: DFQATT, SNEGSKA (reference sequence). The CDR3 contains 17 residues. V lost 0 bases, J lost 2 bases, and 20 bases lay in between. Sequencing used blood. The source is a woman under 40 with Graves' hyperthyroidism. V usage is TRBV20-1 and J usage is TRBJ2-7; the D call may be TRBD1 or TRBD2 (5 bases each). In nucleotides, the CDR3 is TGCAGTGCTAGAGATCATTTCGGGACCCCTCTTCCCTACGAGCAGTACTTC. This gives the protein CSARDHFGTPLPYEQYF.